The present entry profiles one TCR beta chain with its context. The target of this receptor is not known. No much larger clone is present one base from it, and per-base qualities are unavailable. The library was produced with the immunoSEQ multiplex PCR assay. For the multiplex PCR, a mixture combining 60 forward primers for TCR Vbeta segments and 13 reverse primers for TCR Jbeta segments was used. A multiplex PCR assay on genomic DNA amplified the CDR3 region of rearranged TCR beta genes. The amplified TCR beta libraries were sequenced on the Illumina HiSeq System as 87-base-pair reads. As for the original processing: A later analysis counted tens of millions of unique TCR beta chains across the roughly 700 repertoires, and roughly 10 million of these chains were shared by at least two donors. Raw reads were error-corrected and collapsed into unique sequences with a nearest-neighbor algorithm that merged closely related sequences to remove PCR and sequencing errors. CDR3 sequences were aligned to IMGT reference sequences to assign V, D and J gene segments. For a sequence to be retained, a match of at least six nucleotides to both a V gene segment and a J gene segment was required. A rearrangement was called productive if the CDR3 had no stop codons and remained in frame with V and J, and every other rearrangement was called non-productive. CDR3 was defined by IMGT convention, running from the second conserved V-encoded cysteine to the conserved J-encoded phenylalanine. The earlier analysis of fewer than 700 of the donors excluded sequences that lacked an unambiguous match to a single V gene segment. An earlier analysis of a few hundred of the donors classified V segments as functional when productive rearrangements were above 56.7% and as segregating when the standard deviation between donors was above 5%. To diagnose cytomegalovirus status from the catalog of TCR beta chain sequences, a statistical classification framework was built. A later analysis assigned V and J genes by comparing TCR nucleotide sequences with IMGT/GENE-DB human TR gene sequences. Using the TCRdist pipeline, a later analysis assigned CDR3 sequences along with most-parsimonious VDJ recombination scenarios. In a later analysis, every TCR beta chain was defined by the combination of its CDR3 amino acid sequence and its V-gene family, and reads without a unique V-gene family were dropped. In a later analysis, fewer than 600 highly shared, low-generation-probability nucleotide sequences were removed to address suspected cross-contamination and a sequencing artifact. For each public chain, a later analysis derived a clonal expansion index from normalized ranks of inferred template counts within each repertoire. Generation probabilities in a later analysis came from a VDJ recombination model fitted to out-of-frame rearrangements, and those results were checked against IGoR. A later analysis scored TCR-TCR, TCR-HLA and TCR-CMV co-occurrence with hypergeometric tests, applying a repertoire-size bias correction to TCR pairs. A later analysis estimated false discovery rates by permuting HLA or CMV assignments 20 times. In a later analysis, co-occurring TCRs were grouped with DBSCAN, and TCRdist sequence similarity was added when clustering was performed within HLA-allele-positive subsets. Repertoires with fewer than 30,000 or more than 120,000 public chains were left out of co-occurrence clustering, as were about five repertoires with anomalous nucleotide sharing. Sourced from immuneACCESS, this table was stored by TCRdb with only in-frame sequences that have V and J called. A share of the clones is absent; for the studies checked, an unresolved V gene accounts for under half, and the remainder has no known explanation. The V and J calls and clone size are taken from that table; D and trimming were inferred from the DNA. The sample table contains tens of thousands of clones; only one count was recorded for around 85% of them. The ten largest clones capture about 1.2% of the sample.

This sample was included in a study of cytomegalovirus exposure and HLA in healthy donors (dated by TCRdb to the late 2010s). The study in broad terms: An earlier analysis of a few hundred of the donors reported around 280 Gb of sequence data and 95 million to 140 million unique TCR beta sequences obtained from some 170 million T cells. A handful of DR-DQ haplotypes were handled as single units for association and clustering because linkage in the cohort was strong. The study profiled the T cell repertoires of about 720 subjects by immunosequencing and related them to cytomegalovirus serostatus. The study aimed to test whether signatures of past pathogen exposure could be identified by cataloging public T cell receptors. The later analysis used no new phenotypic data to find candidate immune exposures, relying instead on TCR beta sequences and their occurrence across donors. Roughly 290 gigabases of sequencing data and roughly 80 million unique TCR sequences made up an early release that covered nearly 650 HLA-typed donors. Every repertoire in the discovery cohort had been generated on one and the same sequencing platform. HLA typing covered class I and class II loci at four-digit resolution. Of the 398 genotyped donors, roughly 80% fell in the genetic ancestry cluster associated with self-reported Caucasian donors. Donor age, sex, ethnicity and CMV serostatus were compiled together with the repertoire data. An earlier analysis of several hundred of the donors applied high-throughput TCR beta sequencing to assess whether each TCR beta V gene segment acted as functional or pseudogenic. A later analysis re-examined previously published TCR beta repertoires from more than 600 donors and added high-resolution HLA genotyping to investigate patterns of TCR occurrence. Among a few hundred genotyped donors of the cohort, an average of around 240,000 unique TCR beta nucleotide sequences were sequenced per donor, roughly 18% of them non-productive. To predict cytomegalovirus infection status, the study brought together high-throughput TCR immunosequencing, statistical association of individual TCRs with disease status, and machine learning. Along with the approximately 650-subject first cohort, a separate validation cohort of some 130 different subjects was used. In a later genetic analysis, genome-wide SNP genotypes for about three fifths of the 666 donors were used, and that subset was treated as a discovery cohort. Typing coverage differed by locus: A, B, C, DRB1 and DQB1 were typed in roughly 620-630 donors, DQA1 in around 500, DPA1 in 600 to 610, and DPB1 in just under 490.

The cohort was made up of 650 to 700 healthy bone marrow donors. All cohort members were sampled while nominally healthy, although unrecorded immune exposures were likely present. The donor tested CMV seropositive and was one of the 289 seropositive cohort members. Each donor provided a peripheral blood sample, and peripheral blood mononuclear cells were used for TCR beta sequencing. The Qiagen DNeasy Blood Extraction Kit was used to extract genomic DNA from the blood cell samples. The CDR3 measures 14 amino acids from cysteine to phenylalanine. The retained sequence is limited to the CDR3, 42 bases, with the frame set at the first base. The germline V gene specifies MRHNA as CDR1 and SNTAGT as CDR2. V has 7 bases trimmed and J has 5 bases trimmed; junction bases matching no gene number 9. General study outcomes and caveats: A further reported finding was that TCR beta sequences accurately predicted the HLA-A and HLA-B alleles for most subjects in the first cohort. An earlier analysis of several hundred of the donors showed that most TCR beta V segments appeared in productive rearrangements either about 87% or about 30% of the time, which broadly matched IMGT annotations. Some IMGT-functional V segments, including TRBV6-2 and TRBV6-3, could not be distinguished by the 87-base-pair reads and were therefore excluded. In this cohort, only TCR beta chains were sequenced, and detectable features were limited by the absence of alpha or paired-chain data. According to a later analysis, most CMV-associated TCR beta chains appeared to be HLA-restricted, and the HLA associations seemed to be driven largely by CMV exposure. While some public TCRs were present in many individuals, most TCR sequences turned up only very rarely across donors. HLA typing was unavailable for some donors at each locus, so association tests used only the typed subset. Around 16 rarely observed V segments, including chromosome 9 orphons, were excluded from the earlier analysis of just under 600 of the donors because counts were too low. Correlated functional status among segregating V segments might reflect linkage disequilibrium, but an unknown experimental factor could not be ruled out. An association between a missense DCLRE1C variant and V-gene and J-gene trimming of TCR beta chains was found in a later genetic analysis and replicated in an independent cohort. Roughly uniform sequencing depth across donors was assumed in presence/absence analyses, although this assumption may not hold. According to a later analysis, TCR association rates differed among HLA loci, with DRB1 alleles showing the most associated TCRs and HLA-C alleles showing the fewest. According to a later genetic analysis, donors in an Asian-associated ancestry cluster had fewer N-insertions in productive TCRs than the approximately 670-donor mean. A later analysis associated approximately 17,000 TCR beta sequences with specific HLA alleles at a false discovery rate of 0.05. The authors suggested that the approach could potentially be extended to other disease states and immunological phenotypes. Several of the top co-occurrence clusters appeared to be linked to parvovirus B19, influenza, CMV and Epstein-Barr virus, according to a later analysis. For the cohort, immune exposure information was limited to CMV serostatus. A cluster of highly shared sequence variants was judged likely to represent a technical artifact of the sequencing pipeline. A total of fewer than 200 TCR beta chains were listed by the study as associated with cytomegalovirus. In both the original and validation cohorts, the classifier was reported to diagnose cytomegalovirus status with high specificity and sensitivity. Three of the identified cytomegalovirus-associated TCR beta chains were confirmed in vitro to be specific for cytomegalovirus antigens. When HLA alleles, especially DR and DQ, strongly co-occurred, attributing TCR associations to individual alleles was difficult. Compared with equally common non-associated chains, HLA-associated TCR beta chains in a later analysis were more clonally expanded and had lower generation probabilities.

Rearrangement joined TRBV6-4 to TRBJ1-1, with TRBD1 matching 8 junction bases. The TCR comes from a girl aged 2-10 years in good health and CMV-seropositive. Sequencing was performed on PBMCs. The bases read TGTGCCAGCACCCTCGACAGGGGTAAAACTGAAGCTTTCTTT. Its translation is CASTLDRGKTEAFF.